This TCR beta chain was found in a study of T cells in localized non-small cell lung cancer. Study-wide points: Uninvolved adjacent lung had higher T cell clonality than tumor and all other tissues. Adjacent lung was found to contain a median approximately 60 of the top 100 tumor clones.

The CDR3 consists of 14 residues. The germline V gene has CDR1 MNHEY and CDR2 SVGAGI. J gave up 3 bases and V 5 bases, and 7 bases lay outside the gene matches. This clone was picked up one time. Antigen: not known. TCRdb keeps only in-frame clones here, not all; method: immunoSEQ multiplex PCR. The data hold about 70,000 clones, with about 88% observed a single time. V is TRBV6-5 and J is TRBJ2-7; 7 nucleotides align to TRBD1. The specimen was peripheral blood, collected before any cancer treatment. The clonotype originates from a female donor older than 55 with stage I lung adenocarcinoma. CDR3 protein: CASSTKGQFYEQYF. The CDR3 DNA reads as TGTGCCAGCAGTACTAAGGGACAGTTCTACGAGCAGTACTTC.